This TCR beta chain was found in a study of blood T cell repertoires in COVID-19. Study-wide background: The origin of the acute and convalescent COVID-19 samples was the United States, Italy and Spain. PBMCs, B-cell-depleted T cells, or T cells were the source of the cDNA or gDNA that made up the material.

The CDR3 covers 15 residues. Germline assignment: CDR1 MNHEY and CDR2 SMNVEV (reference sequence). Trimming took off 1 base at V and 7 bases at J, with 13 bases between the two ends. In the source study's methods: Amplifying reference gene primers gave estimates of nucleated cell counts. Sequencing used immunoSEQ multiplex PCR; TCRdb keeps in-frame clones, though not all of them. D and trimming come from the DNA, and the V and J calls and clone size come from that table. This table has some 65,000 clones, 74% appearing once. The chain recombines TRBV27 with TRBJ1-4; TRBD1 is a possible D gene (5 bases). The sequenced sample consisted of peripheral blood. The TCR was taken from a woman of 80 years or more with acute or convalescent COVID-19. The CDR3 sequence is CASSLYPGRGEKLFF. The CDR3 coding sequence is TGTGCCAGCAGTTTATACCCCGGGAGGGGTGAAAAACTGTTTTTT.